This T cell receptor beta chain was retrieved from a study of blood T cell repertoires in COVID-19. Study-wide context: Acute-phase and convalescent COVID-19 samples originated in the United States, Italy and Spain. The analysed material was cDNA or gDNA that came from T cells, B-cell-depleted T cells, or PBMCs.

This clone appeared once. Followed over time, Seattle patients had been enrolled while infection was active. V lost 4 bases, J lost 0 bases, and 13 bases lay in between. The CDR3 runs 16 residues. Germline V gives CDR1 SGHDN, CDR2 FVKESK. Authors' processing steps: Quantification of nucleated cells was approximated via reference gene primer amplification. Measured with immunoSEQ multiplex PCR; TCRdb has only the in-frame clones, and not every one. The D gene and trimming were derived from the DNA, and the V and J assignments and clone size from that table. The sample records 210,000 or so clones, around 89% being singletons.

Sequencing used peripheral blood. V usage is TRBV14 and J usage is TRBJ1-3; TRBD1 is a possible D gene (5 bases). The TCR originated in a man in his thirties or forties with COVID-19, enrolled during active disease. In DNA form, the CDR3 reads TGTGCCAGCAGCCCGGGGGGACCATACTCTGGAAACACCATATATTTT. As protein: CASSPGGPYSGNTIYF. Full variable domain (rest looked up from reference TRBV14 and TRBJ1-3): EAGVTQFPSHSVIEKGQTVTLRCDPISGHDNLYWYRRVMGKEIKFLLHFVKESKQDESGMPNNRFLAERTGGTYSTLKVQPAELEDSGVYFCASSPGGPYSGNTIYFGEGSWLTVV.